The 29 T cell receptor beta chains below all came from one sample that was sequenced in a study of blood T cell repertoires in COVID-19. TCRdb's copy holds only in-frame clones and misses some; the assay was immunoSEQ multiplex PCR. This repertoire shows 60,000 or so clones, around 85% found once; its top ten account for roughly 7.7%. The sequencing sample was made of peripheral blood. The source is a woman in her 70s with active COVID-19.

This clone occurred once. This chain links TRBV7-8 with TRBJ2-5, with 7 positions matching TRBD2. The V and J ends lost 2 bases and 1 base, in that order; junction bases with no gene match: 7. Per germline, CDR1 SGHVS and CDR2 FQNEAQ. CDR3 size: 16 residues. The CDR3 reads CASSLLDAGVQETQYF. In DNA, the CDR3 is TGTGCCAGCAGCTTACTCGATGCGGGAGTCCAAGAGACCCAGTACTTC.

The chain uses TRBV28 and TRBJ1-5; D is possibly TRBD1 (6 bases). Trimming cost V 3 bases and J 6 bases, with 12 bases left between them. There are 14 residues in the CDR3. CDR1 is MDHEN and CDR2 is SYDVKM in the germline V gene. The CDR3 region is CASSFWGGGQPQHF. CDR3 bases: TGTGCCAGCAGTTTTTGGGGGGGCGGTCAGCCCCAGCATTTT.

The CDR3 coding sequence is TGTGCCAGCAGCCCTAGGACAGGGCGGACCTATGGCTACACCTTC. Protein product: CASSPRTGRTYGYTF. The rearrangement joins TRBV3-1 (or the pseudogene TRBV3-2) to TRBJ1-2, with 8 nucleotides matching TRBD1. The V gene's germline CDR1 is LGHDT and CDR2 YNNKEL (reference sequence). V shed 4 bases, J shed 4 bases, and the junction held 8 bases outside the gene matches. The CDR3 has 15 amino acids.

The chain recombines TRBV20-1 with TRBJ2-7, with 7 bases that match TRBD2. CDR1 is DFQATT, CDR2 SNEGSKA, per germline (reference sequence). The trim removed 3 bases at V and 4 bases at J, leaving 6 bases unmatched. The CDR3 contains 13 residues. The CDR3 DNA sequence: TGCAGTGCTAGTAGCGGAGCGGGATACGAGCAGTACTTC. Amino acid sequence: CSASSGAGYEQYF.

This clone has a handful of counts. The CDR3 here is CASSLYRGDQPQHF. As DNA, the CDR3 is TGTGCCAGCAGTTTATACAGGGGCGATCAGCCCCAGCATTTT. This chain joins TRBV27 and TRBJ1-5, with TRBD1 identical over 7 bases. V dropped 1 base and J dropped 5; count of bases not matched to a gene: 2. This CDR3 is built from 14 residues. Germline lookup yields CDR1 MNHEY and CDR2 SMNVEV (reference sequence).

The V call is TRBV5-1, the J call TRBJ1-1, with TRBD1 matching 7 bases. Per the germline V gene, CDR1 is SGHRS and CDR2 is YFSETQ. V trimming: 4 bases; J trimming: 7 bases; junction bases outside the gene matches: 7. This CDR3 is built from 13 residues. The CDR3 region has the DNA TGCGCCAGCAGCACCGGACAGGCCATTGAAGCTTTCTTT. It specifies CASSTGQAIEAFF.

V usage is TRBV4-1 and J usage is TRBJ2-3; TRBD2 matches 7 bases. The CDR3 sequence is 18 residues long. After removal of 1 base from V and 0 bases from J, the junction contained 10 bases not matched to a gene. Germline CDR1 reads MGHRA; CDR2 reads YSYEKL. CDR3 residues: CASSQGFLGTTSTDTQYF. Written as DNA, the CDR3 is TGCGCCAGCAGCCAAGGCTTCCTGGGGACTACCAGCACAGATACGCAGTATTTT.

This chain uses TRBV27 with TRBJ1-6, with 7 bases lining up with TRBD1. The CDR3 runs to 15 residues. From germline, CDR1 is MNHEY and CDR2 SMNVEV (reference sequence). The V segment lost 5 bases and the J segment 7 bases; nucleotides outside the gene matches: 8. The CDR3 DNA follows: TGTGCCAGCAGTCCTGAGGACAGGAGGAATTCACCCCTCCACTTT. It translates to CASSPEDRRNSPLHF.

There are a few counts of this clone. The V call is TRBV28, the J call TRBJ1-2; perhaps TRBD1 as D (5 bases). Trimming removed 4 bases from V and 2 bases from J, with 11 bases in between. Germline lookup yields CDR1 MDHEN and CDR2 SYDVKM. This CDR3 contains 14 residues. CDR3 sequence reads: CASSSPQENYGYTF. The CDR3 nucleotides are TGTGCCAGCAGTTCACCACAGGAGAACTATGGCTACACCTTC.

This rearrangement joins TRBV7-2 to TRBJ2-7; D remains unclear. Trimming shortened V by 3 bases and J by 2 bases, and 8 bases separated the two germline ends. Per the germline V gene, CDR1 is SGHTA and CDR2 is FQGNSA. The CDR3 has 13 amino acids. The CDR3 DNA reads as TGTGCCAGCAGCTTGAGTGCCCCCTACGAGCAGTACTTC. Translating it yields CASSLSAPYEQYF.

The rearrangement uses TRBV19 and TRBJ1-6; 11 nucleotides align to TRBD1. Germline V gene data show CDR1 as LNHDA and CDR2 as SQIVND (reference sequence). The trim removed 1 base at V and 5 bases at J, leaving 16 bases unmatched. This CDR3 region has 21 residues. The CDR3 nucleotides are TGTGCCAGTAGTATAGCCAGGGACAGGGGGAGTCCCGTCTTAGATAATTCACCCCTCCACTTT. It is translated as CASSIARDRGSPVLDNSPLHF. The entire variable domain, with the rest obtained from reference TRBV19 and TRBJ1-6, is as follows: DGGITQSPKYLFRKEGQNVTLSCEQNLNHDAMYWYRQDPGQGLRLIYYSQIVNDFQKGDIAEGYSVSREKKESFPLTVTSAQKNPTAFYLCASSIARDRGSPVLDNSPLHFGNGTRLTVT.

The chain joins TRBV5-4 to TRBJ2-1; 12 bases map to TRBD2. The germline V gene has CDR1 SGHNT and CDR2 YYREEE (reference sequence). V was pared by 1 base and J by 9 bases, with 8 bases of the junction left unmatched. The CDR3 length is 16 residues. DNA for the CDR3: TGTGCCAGCAGCTTGCCGGACGGACTAGCGGGGTTTGAGCAGTTCTTC. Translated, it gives CASSLPDGLAGFEQFF.

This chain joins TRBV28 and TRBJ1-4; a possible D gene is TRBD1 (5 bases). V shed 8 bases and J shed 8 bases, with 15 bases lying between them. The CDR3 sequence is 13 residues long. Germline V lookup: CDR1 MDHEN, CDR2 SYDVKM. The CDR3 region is CASRFGGREKLFF. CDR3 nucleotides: TGTGCCAGCCGGTTCGGGGGTCGGGAAAAACTGTTTTTT. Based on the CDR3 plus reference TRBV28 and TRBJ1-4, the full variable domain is DVKVTQSSRYLVKRTGEKVFLECVQDMDHENMFWYRQDPGLGLRLIYFSYDVKMKEKGDIPEGYSVSREKKERFSLILESASTNQTSMYLCASRFGGREKLFFGSGTQLSVL.

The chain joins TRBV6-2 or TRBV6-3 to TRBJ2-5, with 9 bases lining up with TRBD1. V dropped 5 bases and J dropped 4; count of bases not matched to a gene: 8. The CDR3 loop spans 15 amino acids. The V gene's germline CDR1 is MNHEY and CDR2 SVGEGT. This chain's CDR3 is CASSKGTGWGETQYF. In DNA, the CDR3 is TGTGCCAGCAGTAAAGGGACAGGGTGGGGAGAGACCCAGTACTTC.

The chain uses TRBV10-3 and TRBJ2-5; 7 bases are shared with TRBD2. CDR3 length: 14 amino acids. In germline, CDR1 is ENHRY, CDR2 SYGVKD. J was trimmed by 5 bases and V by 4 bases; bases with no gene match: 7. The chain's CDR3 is CAISVAGAGETQYF. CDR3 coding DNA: TGTGCCATCAGTGTGGCGGGAGCGGGGGAGACCCAGTACTTC.

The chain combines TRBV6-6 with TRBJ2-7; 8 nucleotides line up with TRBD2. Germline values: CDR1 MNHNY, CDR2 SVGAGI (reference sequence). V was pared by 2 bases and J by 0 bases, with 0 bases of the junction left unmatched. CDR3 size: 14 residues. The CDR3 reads CASSYTSGSYEQYF. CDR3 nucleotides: TGTGCCAGCAGTTACACTAGCGGCTCCTACGAGCAGTACTTC.

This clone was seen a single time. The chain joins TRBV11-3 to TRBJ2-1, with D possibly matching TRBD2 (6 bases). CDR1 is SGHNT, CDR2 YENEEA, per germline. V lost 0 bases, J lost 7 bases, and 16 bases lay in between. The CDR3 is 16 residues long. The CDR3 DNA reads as TGTGCCAGCAGCTTAGACGGATCGGGAGTTGGTAATGAGCAGTTCTTC. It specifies CASSLDGSGVGNEQFF.

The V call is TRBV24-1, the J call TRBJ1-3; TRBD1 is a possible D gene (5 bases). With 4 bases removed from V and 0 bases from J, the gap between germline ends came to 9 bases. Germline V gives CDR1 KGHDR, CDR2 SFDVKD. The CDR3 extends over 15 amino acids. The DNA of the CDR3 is TGTGCCACCAGTGACGCAGGGTCCTCTGGAAACACCATATATTTT. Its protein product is CATSDAGSSGNTIYF.

This CDR3 reads CASSPRQGGNTIYF. The CDR3, as DNA: TGTGCCAGCAGCCCACGGCAGGGAGGAAACACCATATATTTT. The chain employs TRBV3-1 (or the pseudogene TRBV3-2) and TRBJ1-3; possibly TRBD1 for D (5 bases). The CDR3 has 14 residues. The V end lost 4 bases, the J end lost 4 bases, and 11 bases lay between the germline ends. Per the germline V gene, CDR1 is LGHDT and CDR2 is YNNKEL (reference sequence).

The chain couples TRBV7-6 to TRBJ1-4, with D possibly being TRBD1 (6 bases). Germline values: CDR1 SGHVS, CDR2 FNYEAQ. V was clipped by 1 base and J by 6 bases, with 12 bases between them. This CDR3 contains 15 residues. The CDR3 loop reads CASSLGLRGDEKLFF. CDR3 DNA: TGTGCCAGCAGCTTAGGGCTCAGGGGTGATGAAAAACTGTTTTTT.

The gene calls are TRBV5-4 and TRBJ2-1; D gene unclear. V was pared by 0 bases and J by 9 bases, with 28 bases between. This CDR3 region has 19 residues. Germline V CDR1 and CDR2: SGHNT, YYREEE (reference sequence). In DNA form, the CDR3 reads TGTGCCAGCAGCTTGGAAAAGGTCTCATCCTGGCGGTACGTGGCTGAGCAGTTCTTC. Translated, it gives CASSLEKVSSWRYVAEQFF.

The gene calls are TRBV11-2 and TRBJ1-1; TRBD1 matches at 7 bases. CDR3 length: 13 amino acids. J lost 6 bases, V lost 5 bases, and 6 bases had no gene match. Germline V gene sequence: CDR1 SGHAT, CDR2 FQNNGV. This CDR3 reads CASSLLDRAEAFF. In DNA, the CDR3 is TGTGCCAGCAGCCTTCTCGACAGGGCTGAAGCTTTCTTT. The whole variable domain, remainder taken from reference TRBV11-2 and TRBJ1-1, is EAGVAQSPRYKIIEKRQSVAFWCNPISGHATLYWYQQILGQGPKLLIQFQNNGVVDDSQLPKDRFSAERLKGVDSTLKIQPAKLEDSAVYLCASSLLDRAEAFFGQGTRLTVV.

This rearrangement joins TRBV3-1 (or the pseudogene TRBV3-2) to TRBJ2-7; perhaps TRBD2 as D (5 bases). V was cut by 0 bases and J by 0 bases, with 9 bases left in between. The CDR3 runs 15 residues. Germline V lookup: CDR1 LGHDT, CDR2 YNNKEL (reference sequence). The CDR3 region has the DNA TGTGCCAGCAGCCAAGATGTAGCGATCTCCTACGAGCAGTACTTC. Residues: CASSQDVAISYEQYF.

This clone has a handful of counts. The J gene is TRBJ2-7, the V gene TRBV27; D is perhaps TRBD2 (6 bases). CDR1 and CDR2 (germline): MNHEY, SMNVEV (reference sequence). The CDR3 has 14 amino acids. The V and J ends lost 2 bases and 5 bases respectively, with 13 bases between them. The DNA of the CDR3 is TGTGCCAGCAGTTTAAGTCGGCTAGCGAACGAGCAGTACTTC. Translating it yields CASSLSRLANEQYF.

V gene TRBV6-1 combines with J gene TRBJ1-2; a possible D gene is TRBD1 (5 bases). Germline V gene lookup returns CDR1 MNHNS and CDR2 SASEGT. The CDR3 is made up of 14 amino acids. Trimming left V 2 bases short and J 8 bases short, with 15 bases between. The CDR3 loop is CASSEIWGVYGYTF. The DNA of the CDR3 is TGTGCCAGCAGTGAAATTTGGGGGGTATACGGCTACACCTTC.

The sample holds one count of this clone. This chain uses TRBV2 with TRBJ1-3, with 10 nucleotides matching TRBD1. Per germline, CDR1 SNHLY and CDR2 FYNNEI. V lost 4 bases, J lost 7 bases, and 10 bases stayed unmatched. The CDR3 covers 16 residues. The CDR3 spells CASSAEAGTGANTIYF. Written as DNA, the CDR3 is TGTGCCAGCAGTGCGGAGGCCGGGACAGGGGCGAACACCATATATTTT.

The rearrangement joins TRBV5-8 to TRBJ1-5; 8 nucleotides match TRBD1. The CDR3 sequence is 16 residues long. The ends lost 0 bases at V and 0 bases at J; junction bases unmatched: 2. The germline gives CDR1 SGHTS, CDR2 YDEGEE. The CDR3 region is CASSLATGGSNQPQHF. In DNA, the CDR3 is TGTGCCAGCAGCTTGGCAACAGGGGGTAGCAATCAGCCCCAGCATTTT.

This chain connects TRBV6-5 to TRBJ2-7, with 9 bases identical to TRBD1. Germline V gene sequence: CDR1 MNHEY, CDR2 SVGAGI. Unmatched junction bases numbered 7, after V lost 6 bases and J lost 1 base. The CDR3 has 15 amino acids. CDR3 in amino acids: CASRVPGTGSYEQYF. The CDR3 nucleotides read TGTGCCAGCAGAGTCCCCGGGACAGGGTCCTACGAGCAGTACTTC.

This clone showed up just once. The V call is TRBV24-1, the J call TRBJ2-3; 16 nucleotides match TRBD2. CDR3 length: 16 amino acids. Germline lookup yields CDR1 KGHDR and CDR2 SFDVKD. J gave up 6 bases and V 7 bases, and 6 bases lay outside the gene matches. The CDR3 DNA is TGTGCCACCAGCGGGACTAGCGGGAGGGCGTGGGATACGCAGTATTTT. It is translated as CATSGTSGRAWDTQYF.